This T cell receptor beta chain was sequenced in a study of T cell repertoires in cytomegalovirus infection. Study-wide background: Public TCR beta signatures indicated both CMV infection and matching HLA type.

Germline CDR1 and CDR2: MGHDK and SYGVNS. The V segment lost 6 bases and the J segment 1 base; nucleotides outside the gene matches: 8. CDR3 length: 15 residues. Ten or more counts support this clonotype. Its antigen is as yet unknown. TCRdb recomputed calls from the reads with MiXCR, one row per CDR3 protein. The sample holds about 240,000 distinct CDR3 sequences, 6.5% seen once. General study findings and limits: Dominating the ex vivo response were HLA-C-restricted CMV-specific TCR beta clonotypes. Totalled public TCR beta family frequency picked out people who carried CMV plus the relevant HLA.

The TCR originated in a human donor in good health (CMV status not recorded). Some clones in this sample may be carry-over from other donors' samples. This chain joins TRBV25-1 and TRBJ1-1; 7 bases map to TRBD1. Sequencing used PBMCs. As DNA, the CDR3 is TGTGCCAGCAGAGGCCCAGGGGGGTGGAACACTGAAGCTTTCTTT. Protein sequence: CASRGPGGWNTEAFF.